The sequence of this TCR beta chain was determined in a study of CXCR3-negative and CXCR3-positive naive CD8 T cells. As for the study in general: Every library held about 1.5 +/- 0.3 million TRB reads, and the total came to roughly 150 million. The study, taken as a whole, reports: Memory CD8+ T cell repertoires were far less diverse than both naive subsets. Naive cells that were CXCR3-positive had more hydrophobic TRB CDR3s (compared with CXCR3-negative naive cells). TRBV-TRBJ usage was alike in naive CXCR3-negative and CXCR3-positive cells but differed in memory cells.

From germline, CDR1 is SGHDT and CDR2 YYEEEE. This CDR3 spans 15 amino acids. Definition of naive CD8+ T cells rested on a CD45RO-CCR7+CD27+CD95- profile. With UMI labels, 5' RACE was used to prepare the TRB cDNA libraries. TCRdb reprocessed the 5' RACE reads and stores each CDR3 protein as one record, lacking DNA. The sample includes about 84,000 distinct CDR3 sequences. Concerning this clonotype itself: Antigen: not known.

This TCR was sampled from a human donor in good health. Some clones in this sample may be carry-over from other donors' samples. The chain is built from TRBV5-6 and TRBJ2-1; the TCRdb call, TRBD1, lacks DNA for checking. What was sequenced was naive CXCR3+ CD8+ T cells from blood. Described subset: CD45RO-CCR7+CD27+CD95- naive CD8+ T cells expressing CXCR3 (TNR3+). CDR3 protein: CASSSWAGAGNEQFF.